This entry is about one TCR beta chain. Its antigen is as yet unknown. Other DNA variants within this sample encode the same CDR3. The PCR had 60 Vbeta and 13 Jbeta primers. Per the study methods: As a later analysis found, there were 80 million or so unique TCR beta chains, of which roughly 11 million were shared. Libraries were prepared by immunoSEQ multiplex PCR; TCRdb keeps only in-frame clonotypes and omits some of them. V, J and clone size reflect that table, while D and trimming were determined from the DNA. Of roughly 140,000 clones listed, around 84% are singletons. Trimming took 1 base from V and 1 from J, leaving 8 bases between them. This CDR3 is 15 amino acids long. Germline CDR1 is SGHRS and CDR2 is YFSETQ. These data come from a study of cytomegalovirus exposure and HLA in healthy donors. Study outcomes and limitations: According to an earlier analysis, most TCR beta V segments yielded productive rearrangements about 90% or about 30% of the time. Cytomegalovirus association was assigned to approximately 180 TCR beta chains.

The TCR was taken from a woman younger than 35 in good health and CMV-seronegative. The sequenced sample was PBMCs. The J gene is TRBJ2-2, the V gene TRBV5-1; weak D call: TRBD2 (5 bases). CDR3 nucleotide sequence: TGCGCCAGCAGCTTGCGAGGGAAGAACACCGGGGAGCTGTTTTTT. Protein sequence: CASSLRGKNTGELFF.